Detailed here is one T cell receptor (beta chain). Its antigen is still unknown. V lost 4 bases to trimming and J lost 7 bases; unmatched junction nucleotides: 6. CDR1 is SGHDT and CDR2 is YYEEEE in the germline V gene. The CDR3 length is 14 residues. The sample comes from a study of cytomegalovirus exposure and HLA in healthy donors. Study at large: Around 81% of roughly 400 genotyped donors fell in the Caucasian-associated ancestry cluster.

This PCR relied on a set of 60 Vbeta primers and 13 Jbeta primers. The data were produced by immunoSEQ multiplex PCR, yet TCRdb's version contains in-frame clones alone and is incomplete. The sample lists approximately 100,000 clones, roughly 75% occurring once. Study-level results: 150 or so TCR beta chains were listed as cytomegalovirus-associated. Later, an analysis found that common viral pathogens appeared to be linked with several of the most significant clusters. Despite most TCR sequences being rare, some public TCRs occurred in many donors.

The origin of this receptor is a young woman in good health and CMV-seropositive. What was sequenced was PBMCs. The rearrangement links TRBV5-6 to TRBJ1-4; TRBD1 matches 8 bases. As DNA, the CDR3 is TGTGCCAGCAGCCCAGGGGGCGCTGGTGAAAAACTGTTTTTT. Its translation is CASSPGGAGEKLFF.